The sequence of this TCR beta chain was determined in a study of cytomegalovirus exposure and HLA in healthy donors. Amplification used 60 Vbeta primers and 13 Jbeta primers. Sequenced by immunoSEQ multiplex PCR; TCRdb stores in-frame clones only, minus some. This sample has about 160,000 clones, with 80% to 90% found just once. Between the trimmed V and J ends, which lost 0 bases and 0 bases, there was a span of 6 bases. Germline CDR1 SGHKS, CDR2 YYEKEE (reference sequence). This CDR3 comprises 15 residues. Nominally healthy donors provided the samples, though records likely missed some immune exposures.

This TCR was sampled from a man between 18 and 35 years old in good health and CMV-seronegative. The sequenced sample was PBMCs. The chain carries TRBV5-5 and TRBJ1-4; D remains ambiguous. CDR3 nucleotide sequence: TGTGCCAGCAGCTTGGTCCGGGCAACTAATGAAAAACTGTTTTTT. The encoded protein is CASSLVRATNEKLFF.